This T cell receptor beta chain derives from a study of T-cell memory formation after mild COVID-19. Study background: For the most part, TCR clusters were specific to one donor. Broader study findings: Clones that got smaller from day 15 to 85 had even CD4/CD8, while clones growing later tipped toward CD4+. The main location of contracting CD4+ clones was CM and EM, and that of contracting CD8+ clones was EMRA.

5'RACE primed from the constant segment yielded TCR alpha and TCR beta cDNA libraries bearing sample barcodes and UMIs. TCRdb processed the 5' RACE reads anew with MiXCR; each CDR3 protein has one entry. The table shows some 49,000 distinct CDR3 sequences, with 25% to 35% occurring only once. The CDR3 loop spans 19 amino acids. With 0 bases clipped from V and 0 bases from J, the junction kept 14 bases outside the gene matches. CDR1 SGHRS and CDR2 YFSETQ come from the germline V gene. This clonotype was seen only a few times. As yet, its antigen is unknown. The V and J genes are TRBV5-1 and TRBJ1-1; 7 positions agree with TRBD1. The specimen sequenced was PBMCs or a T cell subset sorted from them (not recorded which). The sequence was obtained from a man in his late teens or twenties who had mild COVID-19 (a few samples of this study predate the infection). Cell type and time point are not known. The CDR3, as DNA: TGCGCCAGCAGCTTGGGCCGACGGGACAGCTACCTCATGAACACTGAAGCTTTCTTT. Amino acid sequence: CASSLGRRDSYLMNTEAFF.